A single sample is the source of the 27 T cell receptor beta chains below, sequenced in a study of cytomegalovirus exposure and HLA in healthy donors. Researchers ran the PCR with 60 Vbeta and 13 Jbeta primers. Clones were sequenced by immunoSEQ multiplex PCR, and TCRdb holds only the in-frame ones, with some missing. The sample yields over 150,000 clones, around 77% seen once. Sequenced: PBMCs. Receptors were obtained from a woman in her 30s in good health and CMV-seronegative.

This chain links TRBV18 with TRBJ2-7; 11 positions match TRBD2. The length of the CDR3 is 15 residues. Trimming at V came to 0 bases and at J to 4 bases, leaving 2 bases not matched to a gene. The germline CDR1 and CDR2 sequences are KGHSH and LQKENI. This CDR3 is CASSPPASGRYEQYF. CDR3 nucleotides: TGTGCCAGCTCACCACCGGCTAGCGGGAGGTACGAGCAGTACTTC.

This rearrangement joins TRBV5-5 to TRBJ2-1; 7 positions agree with TRBD1. Germline assignment: CDR1 SGHKS and CDR2 YYEKEE (reference sequence). V shed 3 bases, J shed 1 base, and the junction held 4 bases outside the gene matches. The CDR3 is 15 residues long. CDR3 nucleotide sequence: TGTGCCAGCAGCTACTCGGGACAGTCCTACAATGAGCAGTTCTTC. Its protein product is CASSYSGQSYNEQFF.

With respect to this clone: Germline is not matched at one junction end, which may reflect a read error. This chain connects TRBV29-1 to TRBJ2-5; D uncertain. There are 12 residues in the CDR3. Germline values: CDR1 SQVTM, CDR2 ANQGSEA. The CDR3 nucleotides are TGCAGCGTTGCGGCTACCCGAGAGGCCCAGTACTTC. This encodes CSVAATREAQYF.

The V call is TRBV27, the J call TRBJ2-1; 7 bases map to TRBD2. CDR3 length: 13 residues. Trimming cost V 8 bases and J 5 bases; bases outside gene matches: 6. CDR1 is MNHEY, CDR2 SMNVEV, per germline (reference sequence). CDR3 nucleotide sequence: TGTGCCAGCTCAAGGGGAGGGAACAATGAGCAGTTCTTC. Translated, it gives CASSRGGNNEQFF.

The chain is built from TRBV2 and TRBJ1-2, with TRBD1 identical over 7 bases. Germline values: CDR1 SNHLY, CDR2 FYNNEI. Trimming took 3 bases from V and 6 from J; bases not matched to a gene: 7. The CDR3 has 14 residues. CDR3 sequence (DNA): TGTGCCAGCAGTGACAGGGGGAGAGGAGATGGCTACACCTTC. Its protein product is CASSDRGRGDGYTF.

The rearrangement links TRBV6-5 to TRBJ1-1; D remains unclear. CDR3 length: 14 amino acids. Deletions cut 4 bases from V and 3 bases from J, with 12 bases between. The germline V gene encodes CDR1 MNHEY and CDR2 SVGAGI. The CDR3 reads CASSSTRGYTEAFF. The CDR3 bases are TGTGCCAGCAGTTCCACCCGCGGGTACACTGAAGCTTTCTTT.

This clone was seen just once. V is TRBV18 and J is TRBJ2-7; D unresolved. The CDR3 consists of 14 residues. Germline V gene lookup returns CDR1 KGHSH and CDR2 LQKENI. V shed 1 base and J shed 2 bases, with 9 bases lying between them. The CDR3 protein is CASSPRLQTYEQYF. Written as DNA, the CDR3 is TGTGCCAGCTCACCACGGTTACAGACCTACGAGCAGTACTTC.

The chain links TRBV11-1 to TRBJ2-5, with no clear D. The CDR3 sequence is 13 residues long. V was pared by 5 bases and J by 4 bases, with 11 bases between. The germline CDR1 and CDR2 sequences are SGHAT and FQDESV (reference sequence). This CDR3 reads CASSPDKPETQYF. The CDR3 DNA reads as TGTGCCAGCAGCCCCGACAAACCAGAGACCCAGTACTTC.

The genes are TRBV30 and TRBJ2-1; 8 bases are shared with TRBD2. Trimming took 3 bases from V and 10 from J; bases not matched to a gene: 20. CDR3 length equals 17 residues. Germline CDR1 is GTSNPN and CDR2 is SVGIG (reference sequence). CDR3 bases: TGTGCCTGGAGGGTACCCCCAGAGCGGGAGTTAGCCGAAGAGCAGTTCTTC. Residues: CAWRVPPERELAEEQFF.

The CDR3 is CASTEGSGGNEQYF. In nucleotides, the CDR3 is TGTGCCAGCACCGAGGGTAGCGGGGGAAACGAGCAGTACTTC. This chain connects TRBV6-1 to TRBJ2-7, with 9 bases fitting TRBD2. Germline assignment: CDR1 MNHNS and CDR2 SASEGT. CDR3 length equals 14 residues. With V trimmed by 7 bases and J by 5 bases, 9 bases remained unmatched.

V gene TRBV2 combines with J gene TRBJ1-5; unclear D gene. Germline V gene sequence: CDR1 SNHLY, CDR2 FYNNEI. The CDR3 loop spans 14 amino acids. Trimming removed 8 bases at V and 0 bases at J, with 11 bases between. As DNA, the CDR3 is TGTGCCAGCTCTCTCCTATATAGCAATCAGCCCCAGCATTTT. It yields the protein CASSLLYSNQPQHF.

V usage is TRBV28 and J usage is TRBJ2-5; 10 positions agree with TRBD1. The trim removed 5 bases at V and 4 bases at J, leaving 4 bases unmatched. Germline V gene data show CDR1 as MDHEN and CDR2 as SYDVKM. The CDR3 has 14 residues. This CDR3 reads CASSDRGPRETQYF. The DNA of the CDR3 is TGTGCCAGCAGTGACAGGGGGCCTCGAGAGACCCAGTACTTC.

The rearrangement links TRBV30 to TRBJ1-2; D call uncertain. Per the germline V gene, CDR1 is GTSNPN and CDR2 is SVGIG (reference sequence). The CDR3 runs 15 residues. The V and J ends lost 0 bases and 3 bases respectively, with 14 bases between them. The CDR3 sequence: CAWSVYTLRDYGYTF. DNA for the CDR3: TGTGCCTGGAGTGTGTACACCCTGAGGGACTATGGCTACACCTTC.

This clone was seen a handful of times. The J gene is TRBJ2-1, the V gene TRBV11-2; D unresolved. The CDR3 is 10 amino acids. From germline, CDR1 is SGHAT and CDR2 FQNNGV. Between the trimmed V and J ends, which lost 1 base and 12 bases, there was a span of 4 bases. CDR3 protein: CASSLGGQFF. The CDR3 region has the DNA TGTGCCAGCAGCTTAGGAGGGCAGTTCTTC.

This clone was detected a few times. A junction boundary mismatches the germline segment, possibly from a read error. The chain recombines TRBV7-7 with TRBJ2-1; D not certain. Germline V lookup: CDR1 SSHAT, CDR2 FNYEAQ (reference sequence). The CDR3 is 11 amino acids. CDR3: CASSSGEKQFF. DNA for the CDR3: TGTGCTAGCAGCTCCGGTGAGAAGCAGTTCTTC.

In regard to this clone: At one of its ends the junction is not consistent with the germline gene, which may arise from a read error. Other DNA sequences within the sample encode an identical CDR3. The V and J genes are TRBV5-6 and TRBJ2-7; weak D call: TRBD1 (5 bases). Germline CDR1 SGHDT, CDR2 YYEEEE. This CDR3 spans 13 amino acids. The CDR3 DNA reads TGTGCCAGTAGCTTGGGGCCCTCCCCCGAGCAGTACTTC. It yields the protein CASSLGPSPEQYF.

The chain combines TRBV30 with TRBJ2-5; possibly TRBD1 for D (5 bases). Between the trimmed V and J ends, which lost 0 bases and 5 bases, there was a span of 16 bases. The CDR3 length is 15 residues. CDR1 is GTSNPN and CDR2 is SVGIG in the germline V gene (reference sequence). The CDR3 nucleotides are TGTGCCTGGAGTGTAGGGGTAGTGGGCGGTGAGACCCAGTACTTC. Translation gives CAWSVGVVGGETQYF. The full variable domain, in which reference TRBV30 and TRBJ2-5 provide the parts outside the CDR3, is SQTIHQWPATLVQPVGSPLSLECTVEGTSNPNLYWYRQAAGRGLQLLFYSVGIGQISSEVPQNLSASRPQDRQFILSSKKLLLSDSGFYLCAWSVGVVGGETQYFGPGTRLLVL.

This sequence joins TRBV4-1 and TRBJ2-7; D is ambiguous. V was clipped by 4 bases and J by 5 bases, with 12 bases between them. This CDR3 region has 13 residues. CDR1 is MGHRA and CDR2 is YSYEKL in the germline V gene. This chain's CDR3 is CASSPSDTHEQYF. In DNA, the CDR3 is TGCGCCAGCAGCCCCTCAGACACCCACGAGCAGTACTTC.

A word on this clone: One end of the junction does not line up with germline, which may come from a read error. The chain has TRBV7-9 and TRBJ2-7; 12 nucleotides align to TRBD2. This CDR3 contains 18 residues. The V gene's germline CDR1 is SEHNR and CDR2 FQNEAQ (reference sequence). The DNA of the CDR3 is TGTTCCAGCAGCCGAGGACTAGCGGGATTCCCGAGCTCCTACGAGCAGTACTTC. This encodes CSSSRGLAGFPSSYEQYF. Complete variable domain (other parts from reference TRBV7-9 and TRBJ2-7): DTGVSQNPRHKITKRGQNVTFRCDPISEHNRLYWYRQTLGQGPEFLTYFQNEAQLEKSRLLSDRFSAERPKGSFSTLEIQRTEQGDSAMYLCSSSRGLAGFPSSYEQYFGPGTRLTVT.

The V gene is TRBV4-1, the J gene TRBJ2-7; 10 nucleotides line up with TRBD1. The trim removed 5 bases at V and 5 bases at J, leaving 9 bases unmatched. The CDR3 covers 15 residues. In germline, CDR1 is MGHRA, CDR2 YSYEKL. This CDR3 reads CASSDPGTGANEQYF. Written as DNA, the CDR3 is TGCGCCAGCAGCGACCCCGGGACAGGGGCAAACGAGCAGTACTTC.

Here the CDR3 reads CSGGHGREISGELFF. Here the CDR3 DNA reads TGCAGCGGCGGACACGGGAGAGAGATCTCCGGGGAGCTGTTTTTT. The rearrangement links TRBV29-1 to TRBJ2-2; tentatively, D is TRBD2 (6 bases). There are 15 residues in the CDR3. V shed 7 bases and J shed 6 bases, with 21 bases lying between them. Germline CDR1 SQVTM, CDR2 ANQGSEA.

The J gene is TRBJ1-1, the V gene TRBV6-5; TRBD1 might be the D (5 bases). Germline V gives CDR1 MNHEY, CDR2 SVGAGI. The CDR3 runs to 14 residues. The V gene lost 5 bases and the J gene lost 4 bases, with 14 bases spanning the gap. The CDR3 reads CASSDQGGGTEAFF. CDR3 sequence (DNA): TGTGCCAGCAGTGATCAGGGTGGCGGCACTGAAGCTTTCTTT.

This sequence joins TRBV6-1 and TRBJ1-2; a possible D gene is TRBD1 (5 bases). Trimming shortened V by 4 bases and J by 7 bases, and 10 bases separated the two germline ends. CDR1 and CDR2 from the germline V gene are MNHNS and SASEGT. The CDR3 has 12 amino acids. As DNA, the CDR3 is TGTGCCAGCAGTGTAGGGGTAGGTGGCTACACCTTC. Its protein product is CASSVGVGGYTF.

This clone has a single count. The V gene is TRBV4-1, the J gene TRBJ1-5, with D hard to call. The CDR3 has 17 residues. Looked up from germline, CDR1 is MGHRA and CDR2 is YSYEKL. The V end was cut by 0 bases, the J end by 7 bases, with 19 bases between. CDR3 DNA sequence: TGCGCCAGCAGCCAAGATAGCGGTAGGAGTCCCATGCAGCCCCAGCATTTT. Its protein product is CASSQDSGRSPMQPQHF.

The V gene is TRBV5-8, the J gene TRBJ2-7; TRBD1 might be the D (6 bases). Germline V gives CDR1 SGHTS, CDR2 YDEGEE. The CDR3 is made up of 14 amino acids. V lost 4 bases, J lost 1 base, and 12 bases lay in between. The CDR3 DNA follows: TGTGCCAGCAGCCGGACAGACGCGTCCTACGAGCAGTACTTC. Translated, it gives CASSRTDASYEQYF.

This clone was observed a handful of times. The rearrangement joins TRBV5-1 to TRBJ1-4, with TRBD1 matching 7 bases. In germline, CDR1 is SGHRS, CDR2 YFSETQ. The CDR3 runs 16 residues. The ends lost 0 bases at V and 0 bases at J; junction bases unmatched: 2. The CDR3 reads CASSLAGQTTNEKLFF. CDR3 DNA: TGCGCCAGCAGCTTGGCGGGACAGACAACTAATGAAAAACTGTTTTTT.

This chain uses TRBV4-1 with TRBJ1-5, with D uncertain. V shed 6 bases and J shed 6 bases, with 15 bases lying between them. Germline CDR1 reads MGHRA; CDR2 reads YSYEKL. This CDR3 has 14 amino acids. The CDR3 is CASSQHGRSQPQHF. For the CDR3, the DNA is TGCGCCAGCAGTCAACATGGGCGTAGTCAGCCCCAGCATTTT.